This TCR beta chain appears in the sequencing data of a study of shared clonotypes between healthy human individuals (dated by TCRdb to the early 2020s). In terms of the full investigation: Three men and two women, aged 18 to 49 years, made up the cohort. For each donor, CD4 naive and CD4 memory were each run on three plates, CD8 naive on two plates, and CD8 memory on one plate. The study deeply sequenced blood TCR repertoires of five healthy adults to estimate repertoire size and the extent of clonotype sharing between individuals. Different laboratories and diverse techniques were used to prepare libraries and sequence TCR repertoires, to increase sequencing depth and limit assay-specific biases. Each donor's leukapheresis produced roughly between about 0.8 and 10 billion PBMCs.

Overall study results and their limits: Across several donors, around 5% of naive CD4, roughly 3.3% of naive CD8, 2% to 2.5% of memory CD4, and approximately 0.4% of memory CD8 clonotypes were shared. Incomplete sequencing was indicated by rarefaction of sorted-subset datasets, despite the large sequencing depth. The genetic and exposure-history diversity represented was limited by the small number of donors. Naive subsets generally had larger estimated clonotype richness than memory subsets. Sampling was limited to blood, and TCR repertoires in tissue likely differ from TCR repertoires in blood. Pairwise subsampling led to the expectation that sequencing depth would affect the degree of clonotype sharing among donors. Compared with non-shared clonotypes, the clonotypes found in all four sorted-subset donors had higher generation probabilities.

Using the deep immunoSEQ assay, TCR CDR3 regions were amplified from genomic DNA by multiplex PCR. For each cell subset, the extracted genomic DNA was distributed evenly across all wells of several immunoSEQ 96-well plates, and each plate served as one replicate. For sorted subsets, each replicate PCR was loaded with about 0.2 ug genomic DNA, equivalent to about 33,000 T cell genomes. Purified libraries were measured with a Qubit 3.0 fluorometer, size-checked on a Bioanalyzer 2100, and measured again with the KAPA Library Quantification kit. Each immunoSEQ 96-well plate was sequenced on its own single-read 150-cycle Illumina NextSeq 550 flow cell. The published analysis was carried out like this. The immunoSEQ output contained only junctional sequences without quality scores, so filtering could not match that applied to full-length reads. Sequences were annotated with PyIR, a Python wrapper for IgBLAST v1.9, using IMGT germline references to assign V/J genes and CDR3. Reads were filtered out if the reads had weak V/J assignments (E-value above 1e-6), no CDR3, stop codons, out-of-frame junctions, or ambiguous translated residues. V3J clonotypes were defined as sequences sharing an identical inferred V gene, J gene, and CDR3 amino acid sequence. Percentage overlap between repertoires was calculated by dividing the number of shared unique clonotypes by the size of the smaller repertoire. Repertoire richness was assessed with RTK rarefaction, the Chao1 estimator, and Recon v2.1 estimates of unobserved clonotypes. Generation probabilities for all TCRbeta clonotypes obtained by the gDNA method from a handful of donors were computed using OLGA. TCRdb's version of the immuneACCESS table is confined to in-frame rearrangements and falls short of the full clone set. An unresolved V gene accounts for under half of the shortfall where checked; the remainder is of unknown origin. Clone size and the V and J calls come from that table; the DNA yielded D and trimming. This sample holds 2.3 million or so clones; 85% to 95% were observed only once. The top ten clones comprise 0.39% of the sample.

The germline V gene yields SGDLS for CDR1 and YYNGEE for CDR2. Inclusive of the bounding cysteine and phenylalanine, the CDR3 is 14 residues long. The only DNA kept is the CDR3, 42 bases in frame from the first base. The V end loses 0 bases and the J end loses 0 bases, and a stretch of 7 bases separates them. Healthy HIV-negative adults with no recently reported acute infections or vaccinations were included as donors. All donors were Caucasian adults living in Nashville, Tennessee, USA. CD4+ T cells were enriched by magnetic negative selection, after which naive cells were positively selected on CD45RA and the negative fraction was taken as the memory subset. Blood was obtained by leukapheresis, after which PBMCs were separated by Ficoll-Histopaque density gradient centrifugation and cryopreserved in liquid nitrogen vapor phase. Purity and quantity of every magnetically sorted T cell population were checked by analytical flow cytometry. Each sorted fraction had its genomic DNA isolated and then quantified by UV absorbance on a Nanodrop 2000c.

In regard to this clone: The antigen it binds to is not known. Nothing much larger sits one base from this clone, and base qualities are not available.

Sequenced sample: naive CD4+ T cells from PBMCs. In light of the paper, this sample's cell subset or site label describes: CD45RA+ positively selected. The chain was built from TRBV9 and TRBJ2-7, with no confidently assigned D gene. This sequence originates from a man between 18 and 35 years old in good health. Some clones in this sample may be carry-over from other donors' samples. The sequence in DNA is TGTGCCAGCAGCGTAGTCGGCACCTCCTACGAGCAGTACTTC. The translation is CASSVVGTSYEQYF.